The sequence of this TCR beta chain was determined in a study of blood T cell repertoires in COVID-19. Trimming removed 8 bases at V and 5 bases at J, with 19 bases between. Germline values: CDR1 GTSNPN, CDR2 SVGIG (reference sequence). This CDR3 is built from 13 residues. Everyone who took part was roughly 18 to 90 years old, and they came from some 23 US areas. Under the authors' procedure: Cell counts per sample came from amplifying reference gene primers. Some clones are missing from TCRdb's copy, which holds only in-frame ones; the method was immunoSEQ multiplex PCR. V, J and clone size are taken as reported in that table, and D and trimming were inferred from the DNA itself. Of around 300,000 clones in the sample, 90% were seen once.

The chain combines TRBV30 with TRBJ2-7; no definite D call. The clonotype originates from a woman aged 18 to 35 with acute COVID-19. The sequenced sample was PBMCs or T cells enriched from blood (not recorded which). The CDR3 sequence: CAVTRQLRDEQYF. The CDR3 coding sequence is TGTGCCGTCACGAGGCAGCTCCGGGACGAGCAGTACTTC.